The clone carrying this TCR beta chain appeared many times. Each CDR3 protein is one row after TCRdb ran MiXCR on the 5' RACE reads. Of about 30,000 distinct CDR3 sequences listed, around 5.7% are singletons. This sample is drawn from a study of early T cells in non-severe SARS-CoV-2 infection. The sample comprised whole blood. This sequence originates from an adult who was a healthcare worker with PCR-confirmed SARS-CoV-2 infection or an uninfected control (not recorded which).

This CDR3 reads CSATGGSSYNSPLHF. The CDR3 DNA follows: TGCAGTGCTACAGGGGGCAGCTCCTATAATTCACCCCTCCACTTT. This chain uses TRBV20-1 with TRBJ1-6, with 8 bases fitting TRBD1. The germline CDR1 and CDR2 sequences are DFQATT and SNEGSKA (reference sequence). The CDR3 sequence is 15 residues long. The junction had 2 bases not matched to a gene; V was cut back by 4 bases and J by 0 bases.